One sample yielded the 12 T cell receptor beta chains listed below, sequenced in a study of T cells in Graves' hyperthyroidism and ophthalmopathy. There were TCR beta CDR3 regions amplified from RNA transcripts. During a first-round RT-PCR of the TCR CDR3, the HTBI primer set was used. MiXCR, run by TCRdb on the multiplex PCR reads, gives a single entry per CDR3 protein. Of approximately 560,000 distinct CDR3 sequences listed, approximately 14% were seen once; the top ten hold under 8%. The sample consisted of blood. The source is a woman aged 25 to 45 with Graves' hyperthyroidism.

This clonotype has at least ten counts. CDR3 sequence (DNA): TGTGCCAGCAGCCCCGGACTAGTCTTGGCCACAGATACGCAGTATTTT. It specifies CASSPGLVLATDTQYF. The rearrangement joins TRBV11-2 to TRBJ2-3; 7 positions agree with TRBD2. CDR1 SGHAT and CDR2 FQNNGV come from the germline V gene. This CDR3 is 16 amino acids long. V lost 5 bases to trimming and J lost 2 bases; unmatched junction nucleotides: 10.

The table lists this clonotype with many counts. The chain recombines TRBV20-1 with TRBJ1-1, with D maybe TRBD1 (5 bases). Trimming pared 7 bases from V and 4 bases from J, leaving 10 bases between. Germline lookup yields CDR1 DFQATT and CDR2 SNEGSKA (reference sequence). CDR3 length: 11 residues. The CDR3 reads CSVSGVTEAFF. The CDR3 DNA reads TGCAGTGTTTCGGGGGTCACTGAAGCTTTCTTT.

CDR3 amino acids: CSARGTGGPYGYTF. The DNA of the CDR3 is TGCAGTGCTAGAGGGACAGGTGGACCCTATGGCTACACCTTC. This sequence joins TRBV20-1 and TRBJ1-2; 7 positions match TRBD1. This CDR3 has 14 amino acids. The V segment lost 1 base and the J segment 4 bases; nucleotides outside the gene matches: 6. Germline V gene data show CDR1 as DFQATT and CDR2 as SNEGSKA (reference sequence).

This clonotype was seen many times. The CDR3 protein is CSASIATNQPQHF. The CDR3 DNA sequence: TGCAGTGCTAGCATTGCGACCAATCAGCCCCAGCATTTT. This chain uses TRBV20-1 with TRBJ1-5; the D is unclear. Germline CDR1 DFQATT, CDR2 SNEGSKA (reference sequence). V gave up 3 bases and J gave up 3 bases, with 9 bases separating them. The length of the CDR3 is 13 residues.

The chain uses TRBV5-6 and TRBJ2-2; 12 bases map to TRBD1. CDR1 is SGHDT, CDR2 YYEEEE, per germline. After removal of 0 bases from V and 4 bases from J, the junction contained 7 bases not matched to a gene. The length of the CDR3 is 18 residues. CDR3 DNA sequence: TGTGCCAGCAGCTTGGCCCGGGACAGGGGGCGCGGCACCGGGGAGCTGTTTTTT. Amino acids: CASSLARDRGRGTGELFF.

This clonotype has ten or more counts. In nucleotides, the CDR3 is TGCAGCGTTGTGGGGGGGGCTAGCGGGAGTCTCGAGCAGTACTTC. Translating it yields CSVVGGASGSLEQYF. V gene TRBV29-1 combines with J gene TRBJ2-7; 10 bases fit TRBD2. Germline-derived CDR1 and CDR2 are SQVTM and ANQGSEA. Trimming cost V 4 bases and J 6 bases; bases outside gene matches: 12. CDR3 length: 15 amino acids.

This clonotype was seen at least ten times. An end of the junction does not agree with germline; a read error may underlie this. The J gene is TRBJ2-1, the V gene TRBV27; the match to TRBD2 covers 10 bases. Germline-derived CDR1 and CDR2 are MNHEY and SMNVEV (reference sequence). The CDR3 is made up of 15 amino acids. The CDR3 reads CASSLGAGGGNEQFF. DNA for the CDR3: TGCGCCAGCAGCTTGGGAGCGGGAGGGGGAAATGAGCAGTTCTTC.

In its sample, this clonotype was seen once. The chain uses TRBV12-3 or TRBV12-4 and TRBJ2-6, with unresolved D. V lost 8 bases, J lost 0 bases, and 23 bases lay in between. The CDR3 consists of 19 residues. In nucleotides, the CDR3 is TGTGCCAGCCAGAAGCAAAGGGCAGGCGAACGCTCTGGGGCCAACGTCCTGACTTTC. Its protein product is CASQKQRAGERSGANVLTF.

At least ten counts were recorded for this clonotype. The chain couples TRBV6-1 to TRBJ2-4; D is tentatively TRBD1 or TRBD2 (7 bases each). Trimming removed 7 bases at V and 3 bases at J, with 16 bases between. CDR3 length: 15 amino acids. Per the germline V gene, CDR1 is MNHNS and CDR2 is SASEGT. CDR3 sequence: CASKGRGQVKNIQYF. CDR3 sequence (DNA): TGTGCCAGCAAGGGGAGGGGGCAGGTCAAAAACATTCAGTACTTC.

The CDR3 DNA sequence: TGTGCCAGCAAAGCGACAGAATCCTACGAGCAGTACTTC. It encodes CASKATESYEQYF. The rearrangement links TRBV27 to TRBJ2-7; possibly TRBD1 for D (5 bases). The CDR3 consists of 13 residues. Trimming removed 7 bases at V and 1 base at J, with 11 bases between. Germline CDR1 reads MNHEY; CDR2 reads SMNVEV (reference sequence).

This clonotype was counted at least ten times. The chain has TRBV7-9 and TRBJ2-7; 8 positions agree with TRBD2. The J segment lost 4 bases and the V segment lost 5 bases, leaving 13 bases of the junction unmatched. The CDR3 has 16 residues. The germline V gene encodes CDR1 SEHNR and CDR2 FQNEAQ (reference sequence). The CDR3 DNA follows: TGTGCCAGCAGCCCAACCTATGGCGGGAGGCCGTACGAGCAGTACTTC. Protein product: CASSPTYGGRPYEQYF.

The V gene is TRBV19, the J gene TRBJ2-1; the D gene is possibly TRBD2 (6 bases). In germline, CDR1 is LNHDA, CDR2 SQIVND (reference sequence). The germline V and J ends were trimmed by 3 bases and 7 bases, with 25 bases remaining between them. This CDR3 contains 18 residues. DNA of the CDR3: TGTGCCAGTAGTATTTACGCCCTGGTAACGGGAGCAAGAAATGAGCAGTTCTTC. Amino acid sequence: CASSIYALVTGARNEQFF.